Presented here are 29 T cell receptor beta chains from one specimen sequenced in a study of blood T cell repertoires in COVID-19. Assay used: immunoSEQ multiplex PCR; TCRdb lists only in-frame clones, some missing. The sample lists under 300,000 clones; about four fifths were seen once. Sequences were obtained from peripheral blood. The receptors were gathered from a woman in her late teens or twenties with acute or convalescent COVID-19.

J is TRBJ2-7 and V is TRBV28; 8 bases line up with TRBD1. CDR1 and CDR2 (germline): MDHEN, SYDVKM. The junction had 10 bases not matched to a gene; V was cut back by 5 bases and J by 7 bases. The CDR3 runs 14 residues. CDR3 nucleotides: TGTGCCAGCAGTCCGTGGACAGGGTGGAAAGAGCAGTACTTC. Translating it yields CASSPWTGWKEQYF.

The chain has TRBV29-1 and TRBJ2-3; 9 bases map to TRBD2. Germline V CDR1 and CDR2: SQVTM, ANQGSEA. The CDR3 covers 12 residues. V shed 7 bases and J 5 bases; nucleotides not matched to a gene: 4. The DNA for the CDR3 is TGCAGCGCAGTAGCGGGAGTAGATACGCAGTATTTT. Protein: CSAVAGVDTQYF.

V is TRBV14 and J is TRBJ1-2, with a tentative D call TRBD1 (6 bases). Germline V gives CDR1 SGHDN, CDR2 FVKESK. Trimming removed 0 bases from V and 4 bases from J, with 21 bases in between. This CDR3 is built from 18 residues. The CDR3 coding sequence is TGTGCCAGCAGCCAAGATCTCCCATCCTACAGGGACCCCTATGGCTACACCTTC. Translated, it gives CASSQDLPSYRDPYGYTF.

V is TRBV20-1 and J is TRBJ2-1; no definite D call. The CDR3 runs 11 residues. The germline V gene encodes CDR1 DFQATT and CDR2 SNEGSKA (reference sequence). Trimming cost V 3 bases and J 9 bases, with 9 bases left between them. The CDR3 DNA reads TGCAGTGCTAGGAGCCGAATTGAGCAGTTCTTC. Its translation is CSARSRIEQFF.

This chain joins TRBV7-2 and TRBJ1-5; D perhaps matches TRBD1 (6 bases). The germline V gene has CDR1 SGHTA and CDR2 FQGNSA. The CDR3 covers 15 residues. The V end lost 5 bases, the J end lost 3 bases, and 14 bases lay between the germline ends. The CDR3 coding sequence is TGTGCCAGCAGCCCTTCGGGGGGCACCAATCAGCCCCAGCATTTT. It encodes CASSPSGGTNQPQHF.

This clone was observed a handful of times. The chain recombines TRBV11-2 with TRBJ2-7, with 9 bases identical to TRBD1. There are 15 residues in the CDR3. The trim removed 7 bases at V and 3 bases at J, leaving 10 bases unmatched. Per germline, CDR1 SGHAT and CDR2 FQNNGV. CDR3: CASNFPGQGFYEQYF. The DNA for the CDR3 is TGTGCCAGCAACTTCCCGGGACAGGGTTTCTACGAGCAGTACTTC. Supplemented by reference TRBV11-2 and TRBJ2-7, the full variable domain reads EAGVAQSPRYKIIEKRQSVAFWCNPISGHATLYWYQQILGQGPKLLIQFQNNGVVDDSQLPKDRFSAERLKGVDSTLKIQPAKLEDSAVYLCASNFPGQGFYEQYFGPGTRLTVT.

The rearrangement joins TRBV15 to TRBJ2-1; tentative D call: TRBD2 (5 bases). There are 15 residues in the CDR3. Looked up from germline, CDR1 is LNHNV and CDR2 is YYDKDF (reference sequence). Trimming stripped 3 bases from V and 1 base from J, with 10 bases between. In DNA form, the CDR3 reads TGTGCCACCAGCAGTGACCCGGGGTCCTACAATGAGCAGTTCTTC. It is translated as CATSSDPGSYNEQFF.

CDR3 loop: CASSLGQGLSGNTIYF. CDR3 sequence (DNA): TGTGCCAGCAGCCTGGGACAGGGTTTGTCTGGAAACACCATATATTTT. This rearrangement joins TRBV11-2 to TRBJ1-3; 9 nucleotides match TRBD1. Germline V gene sequence: CDR1 SGHAT, CDR2 FQNNGV. The CDR3 runs to 16 residues. Trimming at V came to 5 bases and at J to 1 base, leaving 6 bases not matched to a gene.

This clone was found many times. The rearrangement joins TRBV5-4 to TRBJ1-2; 7 positions match TRBD1. V dropped 4 bases and J dropped 2; count of bases not matched to a gene: 8. Germline V CDR1 and CDR2: SGHNT, YYREEE (reference sequence). The CDR3 is made up of 15 amino acids. DNA for the CDR3: TGTGCCAGCAGCCAGGGACAGTCTCCAAACTATGGCTACACCTTC. Protein sequence: CASSQGQSPNYGYTF.

The V and J genes are TRBV11-2 and TRBJ2-7; 14 positions agree with TRBD2. CDR1 is SGHAT, CDR2 FQNNGV, per germline. The CDR3 is 15 amino acids. Trimming removed 5 bases from V and 3 bases from J; junction bases left unmatched: 3. The CDR3 is CASSPGLAGGYEQYF. The CDR3 bases are TGTGCCAGCAGCCCCGGACTAGCGGGAGGCTACGAGCAGTACTTC.

V and J are TRBV7-9 and TRBJ2-1, with 10 bases matching TRBD2. Germline CDR1 reads SEHNR; CDR2 reads FQNEAQ (reference sequence). V lost 5 bases and J lost 8; bases outside the gene matches: 12. This CDR3 has 16 residues. DNA for the CDR3: TGTGCCAGCAGCCCATCTAGCGGGAGTGTTAGTTATGAGCAGTTCTTC. This translates into CASSPSSGSVSYEQFF. The complete variable domain, with remaining parts taken from reference TRBV7-9 and TRBJ2-1, reads DTGVSQNPRHKITKRGQNVTFRCDPISEHNRLYWYRQTLGQGPEFLTYFQNEAQLEKSRLLSDRFSAERPKGSFSTLEIQRTEQGDSAMYLCASSPSSGSVSYEQFFGPGTRLTVL.

CDR3 region: CASSSVGGSLSYNEQFF. CDR3 DNA: TGTGCCAGCAGCTCAGTGGGAGGTTCCCTATCCTACAATGAGCAGTTCTTC. The chain combines TRBV7-3 with TRBJ2-1, with D possibly matching TRBD2 (6 bases). The CDR3 covers 17 residues. CDR1 and CDR2 (germline): SGHTA, FQGTGA. Trimming cost V 4 bases and J 1 base, with 17 bases left between them.

This rearrangement joins TRBV29-1 to TRBJ2-7; tentative D call: TRBD2 (5 bases). The CDR3 extends over 13 amino acids. From germline, CDR1 is SQVTM and CDR2 ANQGSEA. V lost 4 bases, J lost 3 bases, and 13 bases lay in between. The CDR3 protein is CSVGALEGYEQYF. CDR3 coding DNA: TGCAGCGTTGGGGCACTAGAAGGCTACGAGCAGTACTTC.

The chain recombines TRBV11-2 with TRBJ1-2, with D possibly TRBD1 on 6 matching bases. CDR3 length: 14 residues. Per germline, CDR1 SGHAT and CDR2 FQNNGV. V was pared by 2 bases and J by 3 bases, with 10 bases between. The CDR3 spells CASSLWGQDYGYTF. The CDR3 DNA reads TGTGCCAGCAGCTTATGGGGGCAGGACTATGGCTACACCTTC. The variable domain in full, with the rest retrieved from reference TRBV11-2 and TRBJ1-2, is EAGVAQSPRYKIIEKRQSVAFWCNPISGHATLYWYQQILGQGPKLLIQFQNNGVVDDSQLPKDRFSAERLKGVDSTLKIQPAKLEDSAVYLCASSLWGQDYGYTFGSGTRLTVV.

The chain carries TRBV5-1 and TRBJ1-2, with D perhaps matching TRBD1 (5 bases). Trimming took off 2 bases at V and 8 bases at J, with 19 bases between the two ends. Germline values: CDR1 SGHRS, CDR2 YFSETQ. The CDR3 is made up of 15 amino acids. The CDR3 loop is CASSLITGAFGGYTF. The CDR3 DNA follows: TGCGCCAGCAGCTTAATAACAGGCGCCTTCGGAGGCTACACCTTC.

The chain couples TRBV6-5 to TRBJ2-4, with 8 bases fitting TRBD1. The germline V gene encodes CDR1 MNHEY and CDR2 SVGAGI. This CDR3 contains 15 residues. V dropped 6 bases and J dropped 3; count of bases not matched to a gene: 7. CDR3 DNA: TGTGCCAGCAGAGAGACAGGGGAGAGCAAAAACATTCAGTACTTC. This sequence encodes CASRETGESKNIQYF.

J is TRBJ1-1 and V is TRBV28; D ambiguous. Germline CDR1 MDHEN, CDR2 SYDVKM. The CDR3 is 15 residues long. Trimming stripped 7 bases from V and 0 bases from J, with 15 bases between. In DNA form, the CDR3 reads TGTGCCAGCACCTCACCCCGAGGCCTGAACACTGAAGCTTTCTTT. This translates into CASTSPRGLNTEAFF.

In the case of this clone: Relative to the germline gene, one junction end is altered; a read error may explain this. The rearrangement links TRBV11-2 to TRBJ2-7, with 8 positions matching TRBD2. CDR1 is SGHAT and CDR2 is FQNNGV in the germline V gene. The CDR3 consists of 12 residues. The CDR3 region is CASSLGSGSINF. The CDR3 DNA follows: TGTGCCAGCAGCTTAGGCAGCGGGAGCATTAACTTC.

The chain employs TRBV7-9 and TRBJ2-3; no reliable D call. The length of the CDR3 is 15 residues. Germline CDR1 reads SEHNR; CDR2 reads FQNEAQ (reference sequence). V was shortened by 1 base and J by 3 bases, with 11 bases between the two germline ends. CDR3: CASSLVVPSTDTQYF. The CDR3 DNA reads as TGTGCCAGCAGCTTAGTGGTCCCGAGTACAGATACGCAGTATTTT. The full variable domain, completed using reference TRBV7-9 and TRBJ2-3, is DTGVSQNPRHKITKRGQNVTFRCDPISEHNRLYWYRQTLGQGPEFLTYFQNEAQLEKSRLLSDRFSAERPKGSFSTLEIQRTEQGDSAMYLCASSLVVPSTDTQYFGPGTRLTVL.

The chain has TRBV6-7 and TRBJ2-5, with D perhaps matching TRBD2 (6 bases). TRBV6-7 is known as an ORF, though its function is uncertain. The CDR3 covers 16 residues. V was pared by 0 bases and J by 2 bases, with 13 bases between. As DNA, the CDR3 is TGTGCCAGCAGTTACTCGTATCGGACTACTCAAGAGACCCAGTACTTC. Its protein product is CASSYSYRTTQETQYF.

Written as DNA, the CDR3 is TGTGCCAGCAGTCCAGAGGGTAACTATGGCTACACCTTC. Its protein is CASSPEGNYGYTF. This chain uses TRBV6-5 with TRBJ1-2; D gene unclear. V gave up 5 bases and J gave up 1 base, with 8 bases separating them. Germline values: CDR1 MNHEY, CDR2 SVGAGI. The CDR3 totals 13 residues.

This CDR3 is CASSQVLDRVGTEAFF. In DNA form, the CDR3 reads TGTGCCAGCAGCCAAGTGTTGGACAGGGTGGGCACTGAAGCTTTCTTT. V is TRBV3-1 (or the pseudogene TRBV3-2) and J is TRBJ1-1; 8 nucleotides line up with TRBD1. The CDR3 runs 16 residues. V shed 1 base and J 4 bases; nucleotides not matched to a gene: 8. Germline V gives CDR1 LGHDT, CDR2 YNNKEL (reference sequence).

The gene calls are TRBV5-1 and TRBJ2-3, with a weak D call TRBD2 (5 bases). Per the germline V gene, CDR1 is SGHRS and CDR2 is YFSETQ. The germline V and J ends were trimmed by 5 bases and 0 bases, with 13 bases remaining between them. The CDR3 loop spans 15 amino acids. The CDR3 spells CASSRTQPSTDTQYF. CDR3 DNA: TGCGCCAGCAGTAGGACTCAACCGAGCACAGATACGCAGTATTTT.

The chain has TRBV5-6 and TRBJ2-1; 8 positions match TRBD2. The CDR3 totals 15 residues. Germline CDR1 reads SGHDT; CDR2 reads YYEEEE. V was pared by 0 bases and J by 4 bases, with 3 bases of the junction left unmatched. The CDR3 loop reads CASSLEREFYNEQFF. CDR3 sequence (DNA): TGTGCCAGCAGCTTGGAGCGGGAGTTTTACAATGAGCAGTTCTTC.

This chain joins TRBV6-5 and TRBJ1-4; D unresolved. CDR1 is MNHEY and CDR2 is SVGAGI in the germline V gene. This CDR3 is 15 amino acids long. V was cut by 0 bases and J by 8 bases, with 13 bases left in between. CDR3 protein: CASSYSFGVGEKLFF. In nucleotides, the CDR3 is TGTGCCAGCAGTTACTCGTTCGGGGTGGGGGAAAAACTGTTTTTT.

This clone appeared once. This sequence joins TRBV9 and TRBJ1-3; D gene uncertain. Deletions cut 4 bases from V and 2 bases from J, with 7 bases between. The CDR3 is 13 amino acids. Germline CDR1 is SGDLS and CDR2 is YYNGEE. The CDR3 spells CASSPSAGNTIYF. In nucleotides, the CDR3 is TGTGCCAGCAGCCCCTCGGCTGGAAACACCATATATTTT.

J is TRBJ2-7 and V is TRBV30; D not resolved. Germline V gene lookup returns CDR1 GTSNPN and CDR2 SVGIG (reference sequence). CDR3 length equals 12 residues. Deletions cut 4 bases from V and 0 bases from J, with 7 bases between. CDR3 bases: TGTGCCTGGAACTACGACTCCTACGAGCAGTACTTC. This sequence encodes CAWNYDSYEQYF.

V gene TRBV15 combines with J gene TRBJ1-6, with no clear D. The CDR3 length is 15 residues. The germline V gene encodes CDR1 LNHNV and CDR2 YYDKDF (reference sequence). Trimming left V 3 bases short and J 5 bases short, with 11 bases between. In nucleotides, the CDR3 is TGTGCCACCAGCAGGACGACACTGAATAATTCACCCCTCCACTTT. Translation gives CATSRTTLNNSPLHF.

V gene TRBV18 combines with J gene TRBJ1-1; tentatively, D is TRBD1 (6 bases). V was trimmed by 8 bases and J by 0 bases, leaving 10 bases between them. Germline-derived CDR1 and CDR2 are KGHSH and LQKENI. This CDR3 is 13 amino acids long. The CDR3 bases are TGTGCCAGCCAGTCAGGGGTGAACACTGAAGCTTTCTTT. Amino acid sequence: CASQSGVNTEAFF.